The present T cell receptor (beta chain) was sequenced within a study of blood T cell repertoires in COVID-19. Study summary: PBMCs, B-cell-depleted T cells, or T cells were the source of the cDNA or gDNA that made up the material.

Trimming left V 0 bases short and J 5 bases short, with 7 bases between. The CDR3 covers 13 residues. CDR1 LGHNA and CDR2 YNFKEQ come from the germline V gene. Methods used by the authors: It was from reference gene primer amplification that nucleated cell counts were estimated. Profiled with immunoSEQ multiplex PCR; TCRdb holds only in-frame clones, not every one. V and J calls and clone size come straight from that table; D and trimming were deduced from the DNA. The sample includes about 42,000 clones, more than 70% of them seen just once. The TCR comes from a human donor in a cohort sampled during active COVID-19. The sample was peripheral blood. The chain uses TRBV4-2 and TRBJ1-2; D gene uncertain. The CDR3 here is CASSQDWQYGYTF. The DNA of the CDR3 is TGTGCCAGCAGCCAAGATTGGCAGTATGGCTACACCTTC.